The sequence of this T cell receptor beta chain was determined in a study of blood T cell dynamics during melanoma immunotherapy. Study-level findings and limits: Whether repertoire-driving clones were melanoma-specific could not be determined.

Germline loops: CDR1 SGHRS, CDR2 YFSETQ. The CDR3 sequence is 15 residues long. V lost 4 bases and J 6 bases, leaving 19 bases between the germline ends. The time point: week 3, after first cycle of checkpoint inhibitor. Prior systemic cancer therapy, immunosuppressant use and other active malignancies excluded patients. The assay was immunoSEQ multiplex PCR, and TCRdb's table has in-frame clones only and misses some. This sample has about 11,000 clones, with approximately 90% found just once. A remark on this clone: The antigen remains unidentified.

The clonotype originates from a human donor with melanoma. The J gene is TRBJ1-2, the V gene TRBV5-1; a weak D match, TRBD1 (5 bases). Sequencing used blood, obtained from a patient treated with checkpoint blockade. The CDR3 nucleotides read TGCGCCAGCAGCCTCCAACCGGGGCAGGAGGATGGCTACACCTTC. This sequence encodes CASSLQPGQEDGYTF.